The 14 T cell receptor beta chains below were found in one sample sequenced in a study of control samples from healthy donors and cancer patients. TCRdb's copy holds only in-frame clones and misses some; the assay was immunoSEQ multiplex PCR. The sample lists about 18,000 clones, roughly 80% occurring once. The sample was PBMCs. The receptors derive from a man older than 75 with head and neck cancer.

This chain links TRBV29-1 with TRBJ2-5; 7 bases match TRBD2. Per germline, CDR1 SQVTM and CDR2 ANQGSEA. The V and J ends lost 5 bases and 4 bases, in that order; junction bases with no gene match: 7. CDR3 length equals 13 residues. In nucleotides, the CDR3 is TGCAGCGTTTCCAGCGGGGTAGGAGAGACCCAGTACTTC. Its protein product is CSVSSGVGETQYF.

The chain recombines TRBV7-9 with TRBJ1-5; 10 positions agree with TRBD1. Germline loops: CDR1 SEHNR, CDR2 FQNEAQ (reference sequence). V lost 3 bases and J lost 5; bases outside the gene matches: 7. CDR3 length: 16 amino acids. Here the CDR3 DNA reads TGTGCCAGCAGCTTCCGGGACAGGGGAGGTGATCAGCCCCAGCATTTT. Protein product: CASSFRDRGGDQPQHF.

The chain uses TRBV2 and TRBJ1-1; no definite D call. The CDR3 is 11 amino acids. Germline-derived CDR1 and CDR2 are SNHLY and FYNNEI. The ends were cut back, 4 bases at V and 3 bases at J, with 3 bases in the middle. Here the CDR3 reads CASSVDTEAFF. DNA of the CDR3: TGTGCCAGCAGTGTCGACACTGAAGCTTTCTTT.

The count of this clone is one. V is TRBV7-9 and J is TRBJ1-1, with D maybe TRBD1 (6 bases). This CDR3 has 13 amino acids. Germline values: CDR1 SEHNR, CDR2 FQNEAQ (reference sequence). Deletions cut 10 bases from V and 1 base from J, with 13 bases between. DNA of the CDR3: TGTGCCACAACAGGGATGCCGAACACTGAAGCTTTCTTT. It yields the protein CATTGMPNTEAFF.

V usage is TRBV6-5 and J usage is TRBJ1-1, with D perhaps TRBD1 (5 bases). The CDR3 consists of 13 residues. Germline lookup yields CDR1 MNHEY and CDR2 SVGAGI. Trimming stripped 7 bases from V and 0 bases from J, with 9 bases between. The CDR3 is CASTWGVNTEAFF. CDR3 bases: TGTGCCAGCACTTGGGGCGTGAACACTGAAGCTTTCTTT.

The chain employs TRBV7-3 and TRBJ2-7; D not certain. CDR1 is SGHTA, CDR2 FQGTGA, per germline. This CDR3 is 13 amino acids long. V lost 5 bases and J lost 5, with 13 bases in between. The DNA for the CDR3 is TGTGCCAGCAGCCGTATGGCCGGTAACGAGCAGTACTTC. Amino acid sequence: CASSRMAGNEQYF.

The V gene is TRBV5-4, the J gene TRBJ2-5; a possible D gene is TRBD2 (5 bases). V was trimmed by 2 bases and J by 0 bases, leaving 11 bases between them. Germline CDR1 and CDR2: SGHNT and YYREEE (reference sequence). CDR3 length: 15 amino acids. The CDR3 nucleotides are TGTGCCAGCAGCTTCGGGGTTGGGTACCAAGAGACCCAGTACTTC. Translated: CASSFGVGYQETQYF.

The CDR3 spells CASSRGANTEAFF. The DNA of the CDR3 is TGTGCCAGCAGCCGGGGGGCGAACACTGAAGCTTTCTTT. The genes are TRBV12-3 or TRBV12-4 and TRBJ1-1; D may be TRBD1 (6 bases). The V gene lost 6 bases and the J gene lost 1 base, with 9 bases spanning the gap. This CDR3 comprises 13 residues.

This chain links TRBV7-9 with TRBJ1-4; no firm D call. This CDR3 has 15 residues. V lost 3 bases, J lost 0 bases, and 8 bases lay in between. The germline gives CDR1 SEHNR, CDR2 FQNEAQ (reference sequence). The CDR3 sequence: CASSLSLATNEKLFF. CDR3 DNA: TGTGCCAGCAGCTTGAGTCTTGCAACTAATGAAAAACTGTTTTTT.

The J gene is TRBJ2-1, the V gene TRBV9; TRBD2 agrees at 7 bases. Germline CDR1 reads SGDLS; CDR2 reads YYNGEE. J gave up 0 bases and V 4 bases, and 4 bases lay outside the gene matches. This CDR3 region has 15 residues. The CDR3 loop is CASSPGGSSYNEQFF. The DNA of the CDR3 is TGTGCCAGCAGCCCCGGGGGGAGCTCCTACAATGAGCAGTTCTTC.

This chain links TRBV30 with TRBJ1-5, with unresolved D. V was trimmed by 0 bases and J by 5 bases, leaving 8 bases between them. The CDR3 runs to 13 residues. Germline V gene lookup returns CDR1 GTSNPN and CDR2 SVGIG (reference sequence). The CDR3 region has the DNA TGTGCCTGGAGTGTGGCAGGTTATCAGCCCCAGCATTTT. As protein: CAWSVAGYQPQHF.

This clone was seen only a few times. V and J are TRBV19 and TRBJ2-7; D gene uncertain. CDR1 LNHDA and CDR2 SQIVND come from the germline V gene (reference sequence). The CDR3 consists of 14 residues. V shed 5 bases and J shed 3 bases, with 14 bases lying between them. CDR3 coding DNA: TGTGCCAGTAGTCAGAAAAAATACCGCTACGAGCAGTACTTC. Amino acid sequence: CASSQKKYRYEQYF.

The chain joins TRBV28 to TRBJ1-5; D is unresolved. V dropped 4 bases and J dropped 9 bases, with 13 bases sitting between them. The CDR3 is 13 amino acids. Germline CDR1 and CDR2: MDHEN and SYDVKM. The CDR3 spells CASSSTDWRPQHF. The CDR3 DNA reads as TGTGCCAGCAGTTCAACCGATTGGCGGCCCCAGCATTTT.

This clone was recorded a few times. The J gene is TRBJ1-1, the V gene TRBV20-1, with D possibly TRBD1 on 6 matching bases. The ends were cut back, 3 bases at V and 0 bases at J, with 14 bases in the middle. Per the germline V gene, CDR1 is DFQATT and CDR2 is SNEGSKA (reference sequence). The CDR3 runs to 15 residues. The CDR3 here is CSASYGGLMNTEAFF. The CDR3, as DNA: TGCAGTGCTAGTTATGGGGGCCTGATGAACACTGAAGCTTTCTTT.